This T cell receptor (beta chain) was observed in a study of T-cell memory formation after mild COVID-19. Study background: TCR clustering was largely donor specific. Study outcomes and limitations: Day 15 to 85 contracting clones showed balanced CD4/CD8; later expanders leaned CD4+.

V lost 0 bases and J 0 bases, leaving 15 bases between the germline ends. The CDR3 has 16 amino acids. Per the germline V gene, CDR1 is DFQATT and CDR2 is SNEGSKA (reference sequence). From the 5' RACE reads, TCRdb called clonotypes with MiXCR, one entry per CDR3 protein. The profile covers hundreds of thousands of distinct CDR3 sequences, with 20% to 25% appearing a single time and under 15% taken by the ten largest. A remark on this clonotype: Its antigen is still unknown.

The material sequenced was PBMCs or a T cell subset sorted from them (not recorded which). V gene TRBV20-1 combines with J gene TRBJ2-7; tentative D call: TRBD2 (6 bases). This receptor was obtained from an adult woman who had mild COVID-19 (a few samples of this study predate the infection). Cell type and time point are not known. The DNA of the CDR3 is TGCAGTGCTAGAGATTTGGGCGGGACCAGCTCCTACGAGCAGTACTTC. Amino acid sequence: CSARDLGGTSSYEQYF.